This TCR beta chain is from a study of T cell responses to AZD1222 COVID-19 vaccine. Overall study results and limits: There were mostly white British donors and more females than males, and clonal diversity was possibly underestimated. Variant regions that are unmutated are reportedly the target of nearly half of spike-specific TCRs.

Germline V gene data show CDR1 as SGHNT and CDR2 as YYREEE (reference sequence). Trimming left V 4 bases short and J 1 base short, with 29 bases between. The CDR3 consists of 20 residues. Measured with immunoSEQ multiplex PCR; TCRdb has only the in-frame clones, and not every one. The table shows approximately 89,000 clones, with about nine tenths occurring only once. Timing groups of about 4 and about 12 weeks for second doses were pooled. Remarks on this clone: Its specificity is unknown.

The receptor comes from an adult who received the AZD1222 COVID-19 vaccine. The chain joins TRBV5-4 to TRBJ1-1; D is uncertain. The sequencing here drew on peripheral blood, taken 28 days after the second AZD1222 dose. This CDR3 is CASSPTGSTTSKARNTEAFF. The CDR3 nucleotides read TGTGCCAGCAGCCCCACCGGCTCTACCACTTCTAAGGCCAGGAACACTGAAGCTTTCTTT.